The clone carrying this TCR beta chain was counted at least ten times. What it binds is not known. Researchers took RNA transcripts and amplified the TCR beta CDR3 regions from them. First-round RT-PCR with HTBI primers amplified the TCR CDR3 region. TCRdb re-called the multiplex PCR reads through MiXCR, storing one row per CDR3 protein. The table shows fewer than 450,000 distinct CDR3 sequences, with roughly a sixth occurring only once. This entry belongs to a study of T cells in Graves' hyperthyroidism and ophthalmopathy. Overall study findings and caveats: Most clonotypes expanded in thyroid above 0.001 were likewise present in blood.

This receptor was identified in a woman aged 25 to 39 with Graves' hyperthyroidism that later progressed to Graves' ophthalmopathy. The material sequenced was blood.

The CDR3 DNA follows: TGCAGTGCTAGAGACACCACGCCGGGGCGGACTTTAGGTGAGCAGTTCTTC. Its translation: CSARDTTPGRTLGEQFF. This chain uses TRBV20-1 with TRBJ2-1; D tentatively fits TRBD1 or TRBD2 (5 bases each). The CDR3 is 17 amino acids. V was pared by 0 bases and J by 9 bases, with 24 bases between. Germline assignment: CDR1 DFQATT and CDR2 SNEGSKA (reference sequence).